The 12 T cell receptor beta chains given below trace back to one sample, sequenced in a study of cytomegalovirus exposure and HLA in healthy donors. The data were produced by immunoSEQ multiplex PCR, yet TCRdb's version contains in-frame clones alone and is incomplete. The data contain 140,000 to 150,000 clones, 94% of them seen just once; the ten biggest clones take up around 1.9%. Sequenced sample: PBMCs. The origin of the receptors is a man aged 18-30 years in good health and CMV-seropositive.

The chain employs TRBV29-1 and TRBJ2-5; D possibly corresponds to TRBD1 (5 bases). Trimming took 1 base from V and 2 from J, leaving 8 bases between them. This CDR3 has 13 residues. Germline lookup yields CDR1 SQVTM and CDR2 ANQGSEA. The CDR3 loop reads CSVEGAGQETQYF. The CDR3 DNA reads TGCAGCGTTGAAGGGGCAGGGCAAGAGACCCAGTACTTC.

This chain uses TRBV29-1 with TRBJ2-2; 10 nucleotides match TRBD1. This CDR3 spans 15 amino acids. Germline V gene sequence: CDR1 SQVTM, CDR2 ANQGSEA. The trim removed 5 bases at V and 3 bases at J, leaving 6 bases unmatched. CDR3 DNA sequence: TGCAGCGTTTCGACAGGGGGCTTGCACACCGGGGAGCTGTTTTTT. Its translation: CSVSTGGLHTGELFF.

This chain connects TRBV30 to TRBJ2-1; 9 nucleotides line up with TRBD2. Germline assignment: CDR1 GTSNPN and CDR2 SVGIG (reference sequence). The CDR3 has 15 amino acids. V gave up 0 bases and J gave up 1 base; unmatched junction bases: 1. The CDR3, as DNA: TGTGCCTGGAGTGTCCTAGCGGGGTCCTACAATGAGCAGTTCTTC. Amino acids: CAWSVLAGSYNEQFF.

The rearrangement links TRBV27 to TRBJ2-7, with a tentative D call TRBD2 (5 bases). The CDR3 extends over 18 amino acids. The V end lost 4 bases, the J end lost 0 bases, and 22 bases lay between the germline ends. CDR1 MNHEY and CDR2 SMNVEV come from the germline V gene (reference sequence). The CDR3: CASSSSQASLLRSYEQYF. The CDR3 DNA reads as TGTGCCAGCAGTTCCAGCCAGGCTAGCCTCTTGCGCTCCTACGAGCAGTACTTC.

This chain joins TRBV13 and TRBJ1-4; no reliable D call. Trimming removed 2 bases from V and 0 bases from J, with 4 bases in between. The CDR3 runs 14 residues. CDR1 and CDR2 from the germline V gene are PRHDT and FYEKMQ (reference sequence). The CDR3 nucleotides are TGTGCCAGCAGCTTACGTGCAACTAATGAAAAACTGTTTTTT. It yields the protein CASSLRATNEKLFF.

The chain couples TRBV19 to TRBJ2-5; TRBD2 aligns across 10 bases. The CDR3 is made up of 14 amino acids. Trimming cost V 6 bases and J 5 bases; bases outside gene matches: 6. Germline CDR1 and CDR2: LNHDA and SQIVND (reference sequence). The CDR3 protein is CASRRAGGLETQYF. The CDR3 coding sequence is TGTGCCAGTAGACGAGCGGGAGGGCTTGAGACCCAGTACTTC.

The rearrangement joins TRBV30 to TRBJ2-1, with 8 bases fitting TRBD1. Germline CDR1 GTSNPN, CDR2 SVGIG (reference sequence). This CDR3 is 15 amino acids long. V lost 4 bases to trimming and J lost 2 bases; unmatched junction nucleotides: 7. CDR3 loop: CAWTGQGSPYNEQFF. The CDR3 DNA reads TGTGCCTGGACCGGACAGGGCTCCCCCTACAATGAGCAGTTCTTC. The full variable domain, in which reference TRBV30 and TRBJ2-1 provide the parts outside the CDR3, is SQTIHQWPATLVQPVGSPLSLECTVEGTSNPNLYWYRQAAGRGLQLLFYSVGIGQISSEVPQNLSASRPQDRQFILSSKKLLLSDSGFYLCAWTGQGSPYNEQFFGPGTRLTVL.

This sequence joins TRBV27 and TRBJ1-1; 10 bases map to TRBD1. Germline V CDR1 and CDR2: MNHEY, SMNVEV (reference sequence). V dropped 5 bases and J dropped 11; count of bases not matched to a gene: 5. The CDR3 covers 12 residues. CDR3 sequence reads: CASSDRGRGAFF. CDR3 nucleotide sequence: TGTGCCAGCAGTGACAGGGGGCGGGGGGCTTTCTTT.

This chain connects TRBV7-7 to TRBJ2-1; 9 bases map to TRBD2. Germline V gene data show CDR1 as SSHAT and CDR2 as FNYEAQ (reference sequence). There are 16 residues in the CDR3. V was pared by 1 base and J by 10 bases, with 11 bases of the junction left unmatched. The CDR3 loop is CASSLGPGLAVREQFF. The CDR3, as DNA: TGTGCCAGCAGCTTAGGTCCGGGACTAGCTGTCCGAGAGCAGTTCTTC.

V is TRBV19 and J is TRBJ2-1, with D tentatively TRBD1 (6 bases). V gave up 5 bases and J gave up 0 bases, with 14 bases separating them. Germline CDR1 reads LNHDA; CDR2 reads SQIVND (reference sequence). The CDR3 has 16 amino acids. CDR3 DNA sequence: TGTGCCAGTAGTGTCACAGGGTCCTACTCCTACAATGAGCAGTTCTTC. Translation gives CASSVTGSYSYNEQFF.

The CDR3 here is CSVQGYGYTF. Written as DNA, the CDR3 is TGCAGCGTACAGGGCTATGGCTACACCTTC. The gene calls are TRBV29-1 and TRBJ1-2; weak D call: TRBD1 (6 bases). Germline lookup yields CDR1 SQVTM and CDR2 ANQGSEA. Deletions cut 6 bases from V and 4 bases from J, with 6 bases between. This CDR3 region has 10 residues.

This sequence joins TRBV6-1 and TRBJ2-1; TRBD2 matches 13 bases. This CDR3 spans 16 amino acids. V gave up 4 bases and J gave up 4 bases; unmatched junction bases: 4. Germline lookup yields CDR1 MNHNS and CDR2 SASEGT. This CDR3 reads CASSVGLAGRYNEQFF. CDR3 nucleotide sequence: TGTGCCAGCAGTGTGGGACTAGCGGGGAGATACAATGAGCAGTTCTTC.